This T cell receptor (beta chain) was obtained from a study of molecular identifiers for immune sequencing clone quantification. TCRdb re-analysed the PCR reads in MiXCR, keeping a single row per CDR3 protein. Here the sample spans 65,000 or so distinct CDR3 sequences, under 20% being singletons. Germline-derived CDR1 and CDR2 are LNHDA and SQIVND (reference sequence). This CDR3 comprises 14 residues. Trimming took off 3 bases at V and 2 bases at J, with 11 bases between the two ends. J is TRBJ2-7 and V is TRBV19; D is ambiguous. The receptor's source is a human donor in good health. Some libraries in this study had Jurkat cell RNA spiked in. The sequencing input was naive CD8+ T cells from blood, with Jurkat cell RNA spiked in. As to subset: FACS-sorted CD8+CD4-CCR7+CD45RA+ naive T cells. The DNA of the CDR3 is TGTGCCAGTAGTATGACTGGGGTAACCTACGAGCAGTACTTC. Encoded protein: CASSMTGVTYEQYF.